This entry concerns a single T cell receptor (beta chain). It lacks a known antigen. The sample holds no much larger clone one base away, and base qualities are not on file. This sample stems from a study of blood T cells in healthy people across ages (dated by TCRdb to between 2015 and 2017). Regarding the complete study: In model experiments, template switching captured about one uniquely barcoded TCR beta cDNA molecule for every two T cells. The study measured age-related changes in TCR beta repertoire diversity using deep sequencing normalized with unique cDNA molecular identifiers. The donors were split into four age groups: young (average around 15 years), middle-aged (roughly 39), aged (over 55) and long-lived (approximately 89). To avoid experimental bias, donors of different ages were randomly spread across the sequencing lanes. For two donors (one aged 18 to 29 and one aged 80 or older), the study analyzed two additional independent replicas of 1 million unique cDNA reads from the same blood draw. What the authors observed across the whole study: Compared with the aged group, the long-lived group had more naive CD4+ T cells, fewer expanded clones and increased TCR diversity, suggesting age selection. Because profiling used bulk unsorted PBMCs, naive and antigen-experienced compartments could not be compared conclusively. Donor CMV infection status was unknown, potentially confounding age-related changes in expanded clonotypes. The percentage of naive T cells measured by flow cytometry correlated strongly with observed TCR beta diversity. Estimates of total diversity based on one million sequenced T cells were regarded as lower bounds and as underestimates. As age increased, observed TCR beta diversity per million T cells dropped in a roughly linear way, and a significant reduction was already evident by age approximately 40.

Taken from cysteine to phenylalanine, the CDR3 has 17 residues. The kept DNA is CDR3 alone, 51 bases in frame from the first base. The germline V gene yields MDHEN for CDR1 and SYDVKM for CDR2. Clipping removes 4 bases from V and 6 bases from J, with 14 as the unmatched junction base count. Libraries were made using 5' RACE. For sequencing, an Illumina HiSeq 2500 was employed. The second PCR ran for roughly 6 to 11 cycles and used a J-beta primer mix along with a sample-barcoded 5' primer. A template-switch 5' adaptor carrying 12 random nucleotides introduced a unique molecular identifier onto each TCR beta cDNA molecule. At least 3 million CDR3-containing paired-end reads were obtained from each sample. All of the RNA was converted into first-strand cDNA using the Mint cDNA synthesis kit, with a TRBC-specific oligonucleotide serving as the primer. Following uracil-DNA glycosylase treatment, a first 18-cycle PCR with universal primers M1SS and BC2_uni_R was performed on all cDNA. The published analysis was carried out like this. Normalization of each sample was performed by random selection of 1 million high-quality reads, each carrying a distinct molecular identifier. Reads sharing molecular identifiers were discarded rather than binned into consensus sequences. CDR3 identification, clonotype clustering and error correction used MiTCR with a Q25 quality threshold and the strictest error-elimination algorithm. A nonparametric unseen species model with Euler transformation was used to estimate a lower bound on total TCR beta diversity. TCRdb reprocessing: public reads trimmed at Q25 with fastp, clones called with MiXCR, in-frame beta chains kept. Identical CDR3 proteins give one entry, which carries the most common genes and DNA. TCRdb's processing, not the authors', yielded these V and J calls. This sample has 1.5 million to 2 million distinct CDR3 sequences in its table, and about 50% of those were observed once. Over 2% of the sample is in the top ten clones.

Donors were around 37 systemically healthy Caucasian individuals from Russia aged roughly 6 to 100 years. Each donor gave ten milliliters of peripheral blood, drawn into EDTA-treated Vacutainer tubes. Ficoll-Paque density-gradient centrifugation was used to isolate PBMCs, with at least 7 million per sample. Trizol reagent was used to extract total RNA from PBMCs, with at least 5.5 micrograms per sample. For every donor, flow cytometry on a PBMC aliquot measured the percentage of naive CD45RAhigh/CD27high T cells. This chain is built from TRBV28 and TRBJ2-1; TRBD1 matches 8 bases in the middle. Sequenced input: blood. The clonotype was recovered from a woman in her 40s in good health. The CDR3 amino acid sequence is: CASSSTTQGARTNEQFF. In nucleotide form, the sequence is TGTGCCAGCAGTTCGACTACCCAGGGGGCGCGAACCAATGAGCAGTTCTTC.